The 22 T cell receptor beta chains presented below share a single source sample, sequenced in a study of a mutant IDH1 vaccine in newly diagnosed glioma. No cognate antigen is known for these TCRs. Time point described: week 47, end of study. Each vaccine dose was 300 ug of mutant IDH1 20-mer peptide, with topical imiquimod. Profiling relied on immunoSEQ multiplex PCR, and the TCRdb table lists in-frame clones only, not all of them. The table lists tens of thousands of clones, roughly 83% of them singletons. The sample was PBMCs, taken from a glioma patient whose treatment included an IDH1 peptide vaccine. These receptors originate from a woman in her twenties or thirties with glioma. Some clones in this sample may be carry-over from other donors' samples.

This chain joins TRBV5-5 and TRBJ2-7; possibly TRBD1 or TRBD2 for D (6 bases each). The CDR3 spans 17 residues. The germline CDR1 and CDR2 sequences are SGHKS and YYEKEE (reference sequence). With 0 bases removed from V and 2 bases from J, the gap between germline ends came to 18 bases. The CDR3 protein is CASSLARRPGAPYEQYF. DNA for the CDR3: TGTGCCAGCAGCTTGGCCCGGAGGCCGGGGGCCCCCTACGAGCAGTACTTC.

This chain connects TRBV6-5 to TRBJ2-2, with 7 bases that match TRBD1. This CDR3 is built from 14 residues. V lost 6 bases to trimming and J lost 3 bases; unmatched junction nucleotides: 4. Per the germline V gene, CDR1 is MNHEY and CDR2 is SVGAGI. The CDR3 spells CASRTGQHTGELFF. The CDR3 DNA follows: TGTGCCAGCAGGACGGGACAGCACACCGGGGAGCTGTTTTTT.

This chain links TRBV7-9 with TRBJ1-1; no firm D call. Trimming left V 1 base short and J 6 bases short, with 6 bases between. The CDR3 runs 12 residues. CDR1 and CDR2 (germline): SEHNR, FQNEAQ (reference sequence). This chain's CDR3 is CASSLGGAEAFF. The CDR3 DNA is TGTGCCAGCAGCTTAGGTGGCGCTGAAGCTTTCTTT.

This chain joins TRBV5-1 and TRBJ1-2; a possible D gene is TRBD1 (6 bases). V was trimmed by 4 bases and J by 0 bases, leaving 16 bases between them. The germline CDR1 and CDR2 sequences are SGHRS and YFSETQ. This CDR3 is built from 16 residues. The CDR3 DNA reads TGCGCCAGCAGCGGGGACGGACAGAGACCTAACTATGGCTACACCTTC. This gives the protein CASSGDGQRPNYGYTF.

Written as DNA, the CDR3 is TGCGCCAGCAGCCAACCTGGGACCGAAGAGACCCAGTACTTC. Its translation is CASSQPGTEETQYF. The chain is built from TRBV4-1 and TRBJ2-5; D is possibly TRBD1 or TRBD2 (5 bases each). Trimming removed 2 bases from V and 3 bases from J, with 10 bases in between. The germline V gene encodes CDR1 MGHRA and CDR2 YSYEKL. The CDR3 runs 14 residues.

A single count supports this clone. V and J are TRBV12-5 and TRBJ2-1; perhaps TRBD2 as D (6 bases). The germline V and J ends were trimmed by 1 base and 0 bases, with 10 bases remaining between them. CDR1 is LGHNT, CDR2 FRNRAP, per germline. The CDR3 spans 16 residues. CDR3 coding DNA: TGTGCTAGTGGTTTGGGGGAGCGGGTCTCCTACAATGAGCAGTTCTTC. Encoded protein: CASGLGERVSYNEQFF.

About this clone itself: One end of the junction is discordant with germline, which a read error may explain. This sequence joins TRBV27 and TRBJ1-2, with 8 bases fitting TRBD1. The CDR3 is 14 amino acids. Germline V gives CDR1 MNHEY, CDR2 SMNVEV (reference sequence). The CDR3, as DNA: TGTGCCAGCAGTTTATCGTGGGACAGGCCTCGGCGGGTGTTC. Its translation is CASSLSWDRPRRVF.

The rearrangement links TRBV4-2 to TRBJ1-2, with a tentative D call TRBD1 (5 bases). The germline V gene has CDR1 LGHNA and CDR2 YNFKEQ. Trimming took off 0 bases at V and 4 bases at J, with 9 bases between the two ends. The CDR3 sequence is 14 residues long. CDR3 amino acids: CASSQEGGTYGYTF. CDR3 nucleotide sequence: TGTGCCAGCAGCCAAGAGGGAGGGACCTATGGCTACACCTTC.

The chain carries TRBV19 and TRBJ1-2, with D unresolved. Looked up from germline, CDR1 is LNHDA and CDR2 is SQIVND (reference sequence). The CDR3 runs 17 residues. The V gene lost 3 bases and the J gene lost 4 bases, with 21 bases spanning the gap. CDR3 sequence: CASSMEPAGRPAYGYTF. CDR3 DNA sequence: TGTGCCAGTAGTATGGAGCCGGCGGGTCGCCCCGCCTATGGCTACACCTTC.

The J gene is TRBJ2-5, the V gene TRBV7-9; D is tentatively TRBD1 or TRBD2 (5 bases each). Germline V CDR1 and CDR2: SEHNR, FQNEAQ (reference sequence). Trimming pared 6 bases from V and 2 bases from J, leaving 10 bases between. The CDR3 totals 13 residues. CDR3 sequence (DNA): TGTGCCAGCAGGTCGTGGGGGCAAGAGACCCAGTACTTC. Translating it yields CASRSWGQETQYF.

The rearrangement joins TRBV19 to TRBJ2-1; 10 positions match TRBD2. The CDR3 has 17 amino acids. The germline gives CDR1 LNHDA, CDR2 SQIVND (reference sequence). V dropped 7 bases and J dropped 5; count of bases not matched to a gene: 14. CDR3 sequence (DNA): TGTGCCAGTAACTCTTGGGGCCTTAGCGGGAGGAACAATGAGCAGTTCTTC. Translation: CASNSWGLSGRNNEQFF.

The chain uses TRBV9 and TRBJ1-1; a possible D gene is TRBD1 (6 bases). Germline-derived CDR1 and CDR2 are SGDLS and YYNGEE. The CDR3 consists of 14 residues. The V end lost 0 bases, the J end lost 4 bases, and 10 bases lay between the germline ends. CDR3 amino acids: CASSVEGGVTEAFF. DNA for the CDR3: TGTGCCAGCAGCGTAGAGGGGGGGGTCACTGAAGCTTTCTTT.

This clone was observed a single time. The chain carries TRBV27 and TRBJ1-1; possibly TRBD1 for D (5 bases). The germline V and J ends were trimmed by 5 bases and 4 bases, with 23 bases remaining between them. In germline, CDR1 is MNHEY, CDR2 SMNVEV (reference sequence). CDR3 length: 17 residues. The chain's CDR3 is CASSPWRTRGGPTEAFF. CDR3 in DNA: TGTGCCAGCAGTCCCTGGAGGACTAGGGGCGGACCCACTGAAGCTTTCTTT.

The chain uses TRBV14 and TRBJ2-3; no definite D call. The CDR3 contains 15 residues. The germline V gene has CDR1 SGHDN and CDR2 FVKESK. V was cut by 3 bases and J by 0 bases, with 10 bases left in between. The DNA for the CDR3 is TGTGCCAGCAGCCACAGCCCCGCTAGCACAGATACGCAGTATTTT. It translates to CASSHSPASTDTQYF.

The chain is built from TRBV2 and TRBJ2-2; D tentatively reads TRBD1 or TRBD2 (5 bases each). Trimming took 4 bases from V and 1 from J, leaving 10 bases between them. Germline-derived CDR1 and CDR2 are SNHLY and FYNNEI. The CDR3 consists of 15 residues. The CDR3 loop is CASSGGLRNTGELFF. The CDR3 nucleotides read TGTGCCAGCAGTGGGGGGTTAAGGAACACCGGGGAGCTGTTTTTT.

The chain couples TRBV6-6 to TRBJ1-5, with D uncertain. Per the germline V gene, CDR1 is MNHNY and CDR2 is SVGAGI (reference sequence). The CDR3 runs to 12 residues. V gave up 1 base and J gave up 8 bases, with 6 bases separating them. CDR3 in DNA: TGTGCCAGCAGTTACTGGGCCGAGCCCCAGCATTTT. Protein sequence: CASSYWAEPQHF.

The chain couples TRBV15 to TRBJ1-5; D gene unclear. The CDR3 length is 16 residues. The germline V and J ends were trimmed by 3 bases and 6 bases, with 18 bases remaining between them. Germline loops: CDR1 LNHNV, CDR2 YYDKDF (reference sequence). CDR3 sequence: CATSSSRTGLGQPQHF. The CDR3 nucleotides are TGTGCCACCAGCAGCTCAAGGACGGGCCTCGGTCAGCCCCAGCATTTT.

V and J are TRBV7-9 and TRBJ1-5; 8 bases match TRBD1. Germline V gives CDR1 SEHNR, CDR2 FQNEAQ (reference sequence). V was pared by 5 bases and J by 11 bases, with 14 bases of the junction left unmatched. This CDR3 region has 15 residues. CDR3 nucleotides: TGTGCCAGCAGCACCGGACAGGGCGAGGCTGGGTCCCAGCATTTT. Protein: CASSTGQGEAGSQHF.

The V and J genes are TRBV29-1 and TRBJ2-1, with D maybe TRBD2 (5 bases). There are 11 residues in the CDR3. Germline V gives CDR1 SQVTM, CDR2 ANQGSEA. Trimming took off 7 bases at V and 7 bases at J, with 11 bases between the two ends. In DNA, the CDR3 is TGCAGCGGATACTCGGGGAATGAGCAGTTCTTC. It translates to CSGYSGNEQFF.

This clone was picked up a small number of times. V gene TRBV5-6 combines with J gene TRBJ1-1; no reliable D call. The CDR3 is 13 residues long. V lost 3 bases and J lost 1, with 7 bases in between. Germline V gives CDR1 SGHDT, CDR2 YYEEEE. The CDR3 region has the DNA TGTGCCAGCAGCTCCATCGCGAACACTGAAGCTTTCTTT. The encoded protein is CASSSIANTEAFF.

The chain carries TRBV20-1 and TRBJ2-7; D is ambiguous. The CDR3 spans 11 residues. Trimming left V 7 bases short and J 1 base short, with 8 bases between. Per the germline V gene, CDR1 is DFQATT and CDR2 is SNEGSKA (reference sequence). The CDR3 here is CSVGVSYEQYF. The CDR3 nucleotides read TGCAGTGTCGGCGTTTCCTACGAGCAGTACTTC.

The chain recombines TRBV7-9 with TRBJ2-7; D gene unclear. Between the trimmed V and J ends, which lost 0 bases and 4 bases, there was a span of 4 bases. The CDR3 is 12 amino acids. CDR1 and CDR2 (germline): SEHNR, FQNEAQ (reference sequence). The CDR3 nucleotides read TGTGCCAGCAGCTTAGCTTTATACGAGCAGTACTTC. This encodes CASSLALYEQYF.